This T cell receptor (beta chain) derives from a study of T cells after yellow fever vaccination. General study points: By day 5 rather than day 15, the secondary response had peaked, though it was weaker. A small proportion of clonotypes was detected in both the CD4 and CD8 compartments.

A process of 5'RACE template switching, which added a universal primer site and UMIs, was used to make TCR cDNA. TCRdb ran MiXCR on the 5' RACE reads and lists one entry per CDR3 protein. The sample has roughly 48,000 distinct CDR3 sequences; more than 6.5% are singletons. V lost 1 base, J lost 5 bases, and 8 bases lay in between. CDR3 size: 13 residues. Germline V CDR1 and CDR2: LGHNA, YSLEER. This TCR came from a man aged 18 to 30 who received the YFV17D yellow fever vaccine. The chain carries TRBV4-3 and TRBJ2-5; no clear D. This specimen was CD8+ T cells not binding an NS4B(214-222) dextramer, sorted from PBMCs, taken 45 days after the first yellow fever vaccination. As DNA, the CDR3 is TGCGCCAGCAGCCAAGTTGCCCGGGAGACCCAGTACTTC. It is translated as CASSQVARETQYF.